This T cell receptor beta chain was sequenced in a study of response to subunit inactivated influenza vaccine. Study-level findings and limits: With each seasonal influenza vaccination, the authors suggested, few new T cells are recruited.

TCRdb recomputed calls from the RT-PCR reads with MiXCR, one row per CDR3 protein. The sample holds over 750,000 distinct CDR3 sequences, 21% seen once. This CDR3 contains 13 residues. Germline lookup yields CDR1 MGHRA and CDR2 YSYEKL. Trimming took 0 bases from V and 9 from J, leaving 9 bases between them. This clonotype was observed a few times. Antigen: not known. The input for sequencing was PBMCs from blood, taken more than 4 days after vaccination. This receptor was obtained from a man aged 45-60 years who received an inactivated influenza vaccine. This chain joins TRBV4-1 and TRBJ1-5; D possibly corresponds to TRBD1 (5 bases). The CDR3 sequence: CASSQETRAPQHF. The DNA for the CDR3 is TGCGCCAGCAGCCAAGAGACCAGGGCGCCCCAGCATTTT.